This record covers a single T cell receptor beta chain. The data originate from a study of blood T cell repertoires in COVID-19. Study as a whole: Spain, Italy and the United States supplied samples that represented acute and convalescent COVID-19. Nucleic acid was either cDNA or gDNA, and it came from T cells, B-cell-depleted T cells, or PBMCs.

As processed by the authors: Nucleated cell number was recorded as an estimate derived from reference gene primer amplification. The method was immunoSEQ multiplex PCR; TCRdb's version includes in-frame clones alone and lacks a portion of them. V and J calls and clone size come straight from that table; D and trimming were deduced from the DNA. In the table there are more than 400,000 clones, approximately 85% of which are singletons. V lost 0 bases, J lost 5 bases, and 14 bases lay in between. Germline loops: CDR1 LGHNA, CDR2 YSLEER. The CDR3 sequence is 15 residues long. The genes are TRBV4-3 and TRBJ2-7, with D possibly TRBD1 on 6 matching bases. Source material: peripheral blood. This clonotype was sampled from a human donor in a cohort sampled during active COVID-19. DNA for the CDR3: TGCGCCAGCAGCCAAGAGTCCCGACAGGTCGACGAGCAGTACTTC. Protein product: CASSQESRQVDEQYF.